The entry that follows covers one T cell receptor beta chain sequence. This entry is derived from a study of blood T cell repertoires in COVID-19. Generated by immunoSEQ multiplex PCR, the TCRdb table keeps only in-frame clones and is missing some. The sample records hundreds of thousands of clones, 70% to 90% being singletons. Living in about 25 US areas, the participants were between about 18 and 100 years of age. Clinical history as reported by participants underpinned cohort assignment. Recovered participants had two consecutive negative NP/OP PCR tests, healthcare professional clearance, or symptom resolution. The origin of this receptor is a man aged 25 to 45 who had recovered from COVID-19. Material: PBMCs or T cells enriched from blood (not recorded which).

CDR3 sequence reads: CASSGVPTGRVNTEAFF. As DNA, the CDR3 is TGTGCCAGCAGTGGCGTCCCGACAGGGCGTGTGAACACTGAAGCTTTCTTT. This chain joins TRBV6-1 and TRBJ1-1; 7 positions agree with TRBD1. Trimming removed 4 bases from V and 0 bases from J; junction bases left unmatched: 11. The CDR3 sequence is 17 residues long. Germline CDR1 and CDR2: MNHNS and SASEGT.